What follows is one TCR beta chain and its context. Its antigen remains undetermined. No much larger clonotype is one base removed from it; base qualities were not supplied. Genomic DNA was extracted from sorted cells for sequencing of the TCRbeta CDR3 region. The immunoSEQ Assay was used for sequencing of TCRbeta CDR3 regions. TCRdb retrieved this table from immuneACCESS and kept in-frame rearrangements only. Not all clones are present; in checked studies, unresolved V genes account for under half, and no reason is known for the remainder. In this sample the table shows more than 40,000 clones, 82% of which occur a single time. The ten largest account for about 1.7% of the sample. The data derive from a study of OX40 agonist ivuxolimab in advanced cancers. Broadly, across the study: Ivuxolimab was a fully human IgG2 agonistic monoclonal antibody targeting the costimulatory receptor OX40 (CD134). In the dose-escalation cohort, 65% to 85% of patients were male, and the mean age was 60 years with a range of roughly 23 to 79. Of the approximately 54 dose-escalation patients, hepatocellular carcinoma was present in around 20, melanoma in roughly 15, renal cell carcinoma in 9 and head and neck cancer in 9. Prior anti-PD-1, anti-PD-L1 or anti-CTLA-4 therapy was permitted, and checkpoint inhibitors had been received by less than 45% of dose-escalation patients. The point of sequencing TCRbeta in the periphery was to test whether ivuxolimab changed TCR sequence diversity and drove clonal T-cell expansion. Partial responses occurred in three dose-escalation patients: two with cutaneous melanoma and one with hepatocellular carcinoma. The monotherapy dose-escalation portion (N = 52 patients) of the phase I ivuxolimab trial is reported in the paper. Intravenous ivuxolimab was administered to patients every 2 weeks at six dose levels: 0.01, 0.1, 0.3, 1.5, 3 and 10 mg/kg.

Patients with a history of autoimmune disease or receiving systemic immunosuppression were excluded from the trial. Peripheral blood for TCR sequencing was collected from all dose cohorts at baseline, on cycle 4 day 1, and on cycle 7 day 1. The samples were drawn from a first-in-human, open-label, multicenter phase I dose-escalation trial of ivuxolimab. Adults with locally advanced or metastatic head and neck squamous cell, hepatocellular, melanoma or renal cell carcinoma were enrolled in the trial. CD4+ and CD8+ T cells were sorted separately from peripheral blood before TCR sequencing. General conclusions and limits of the study: After ivuxolimab, CD8+ T cells had more expanded clones than CD4+ T cells on average. Partial responders in the 0.1-3.0 mg/kg groups had among the lowest normalized peripheral clonal expansion, especially among CD8+ T cells. Low levels of normalized T-cell clonal expansion were also seen in some patients who did not respond. At doses of 0.1 to 3.0 mg/kg, clonal expansion of both CD4+ and CD8+ T cells in blood was seen between baseline and week 6. The antigen specificity of the clonally expanded peripheral T cells was not determined.

The CDR3 goes from the cysteine to the phenylalanine over 13 residues. Only the CDR3 part of the read is kept: 39 bases, read in frame from the first base. The germline V gene specifies SGHRS as CDR1 and YFSETQ as CDR2. V is cut by 2 bases and J by 2 bases, and the space between the germline ends is 8 bases. The sample was CD4+ or CD8+ T cells sorted from blood, taken in a trial of the OX40 agonist ivuxolimab. The receptor comes from an adult with an advanced solid tumor such as melanoma, head and neck, liver or kidney cancer. The V and J segments used are TRBV5-1 and TRBJ2-7; too little of a D gene remains to name it. The CDR3 sequence is CASSLAGTYEQYF. The DNA sequence is given as TGCGCCAGCAGCTTAGCAGGCACCTACGAGCAGTACTTC.